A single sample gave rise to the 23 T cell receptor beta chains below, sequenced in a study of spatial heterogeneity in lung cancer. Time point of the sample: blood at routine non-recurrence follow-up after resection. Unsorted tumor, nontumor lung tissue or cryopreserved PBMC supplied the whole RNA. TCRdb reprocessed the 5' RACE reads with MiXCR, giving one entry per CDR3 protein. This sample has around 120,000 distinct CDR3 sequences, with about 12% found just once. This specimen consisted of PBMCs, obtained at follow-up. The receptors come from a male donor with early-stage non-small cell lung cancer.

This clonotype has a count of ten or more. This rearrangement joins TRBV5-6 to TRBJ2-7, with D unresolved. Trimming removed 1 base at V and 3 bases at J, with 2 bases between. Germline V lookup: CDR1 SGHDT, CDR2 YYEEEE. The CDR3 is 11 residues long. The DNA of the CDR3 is TGTGCCAGCAGCTTGAACTACGAGCAGTACTTC. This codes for CASSLNYEQYF.

The CDR3 is CASSLKMDNSPLHF. CDR3 nucleotide sequence: TGTGCCAGCAGCTTAAAAATGGATAATTCACCCCTCCACTTT. The J gene is TRBJ1-6, the V gene TRBV7-8; D call uncertain. The V gene's germline CDR1 is SGHVS and CDR2 FQNEAQ. The V end was cut by 2 bases, the J end by 5 bases, with 7 bases between. The CDR3 covers 14 residues. Looking up the rest from reference TRBV7-8 and TRBJ1-6 gives the full variable domain: GAGVSQSPRYKVAKRGQDVALRCDPISGHVSLFWYQQALGQGPEFLTYFQNEAQLDKSGLPSDRFFAERPEGSVSTLKIQRTQQEDSAVYLCASSLKMDNSPLHFGNGTRLTVT.

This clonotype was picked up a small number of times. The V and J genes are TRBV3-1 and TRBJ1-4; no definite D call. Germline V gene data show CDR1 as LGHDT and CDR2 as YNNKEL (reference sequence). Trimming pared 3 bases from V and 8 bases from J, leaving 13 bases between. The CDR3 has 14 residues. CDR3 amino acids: CASSHSDIREKLFF. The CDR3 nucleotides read TGTGCCAGCAGCCACTCAGACATCCGCGAAAAACTGTTTTTT.

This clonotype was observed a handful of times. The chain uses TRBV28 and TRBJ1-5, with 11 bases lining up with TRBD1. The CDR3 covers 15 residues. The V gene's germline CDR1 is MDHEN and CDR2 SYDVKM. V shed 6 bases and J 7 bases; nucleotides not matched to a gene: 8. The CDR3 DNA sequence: TGTGCCAGCAGCCTACCAGGACAGGGGGCCCAGCCCCAGCATTTT. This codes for CASSLPGQGAQPQHF.

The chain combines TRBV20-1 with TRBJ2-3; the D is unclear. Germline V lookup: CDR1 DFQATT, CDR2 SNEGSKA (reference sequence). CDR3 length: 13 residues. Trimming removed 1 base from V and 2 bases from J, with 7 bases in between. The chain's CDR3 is CSARGRNTDTQYF. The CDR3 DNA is TGCAGTGCTAGAGGCAGAAACACAGATACGCAGTATTTT.

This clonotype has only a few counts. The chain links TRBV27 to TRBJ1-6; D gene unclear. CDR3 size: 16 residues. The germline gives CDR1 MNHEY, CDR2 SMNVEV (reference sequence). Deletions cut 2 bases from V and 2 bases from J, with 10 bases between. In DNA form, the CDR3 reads TGTGCCAGCAGTTTAAACTCTGGGGCCTATAATTCACCCCTCCACTTT. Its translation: CASSLNSGAYNSPLHF.

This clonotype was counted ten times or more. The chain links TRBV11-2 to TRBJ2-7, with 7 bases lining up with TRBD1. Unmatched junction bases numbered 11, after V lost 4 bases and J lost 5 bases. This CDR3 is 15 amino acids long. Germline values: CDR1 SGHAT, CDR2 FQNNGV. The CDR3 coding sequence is TGTGCCAGCAGCTCAGCCGGGACAGCGAGGGACGAGCAGTACTTC. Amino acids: CASSSAGTARDEQYF.

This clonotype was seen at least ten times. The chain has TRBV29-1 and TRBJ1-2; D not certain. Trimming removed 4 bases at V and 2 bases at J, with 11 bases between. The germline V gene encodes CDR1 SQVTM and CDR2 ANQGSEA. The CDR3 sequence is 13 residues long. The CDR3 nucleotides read TGCAGCGTTGCAGTTGGTTGGAACTATGGCTACACCTTC. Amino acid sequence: CSVAVGWNYGYTF. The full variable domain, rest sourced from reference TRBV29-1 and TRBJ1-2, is SAVISQKPSRDICQRGTSLTIQCQVDSQVTMMFWYRQQPGQSLTLIATANQGSEATYESGFVIDKFPISRPNLTFSTLTVSNMSPEDSSIYLCSVAVGWNYGYTFGSGTRLTVV.

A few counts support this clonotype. CDR3 sequence (DNA): TGCAGTGCACAGGGGTTAGACTACGAGCAGTACTTC. This gives the protein CSAQGLDYEQYF. The chain has TRBV20-1 and TRBJ2-7, with 7 bases matching TRBD1. CDR3 length equals 12 residues. The junction had 5 bases not matched to a gene; V was cut back by 6 bases and J by 3 bases. Per germline, CDR1 DFQATT and CDR2 SNEGSKA (reference sequence).

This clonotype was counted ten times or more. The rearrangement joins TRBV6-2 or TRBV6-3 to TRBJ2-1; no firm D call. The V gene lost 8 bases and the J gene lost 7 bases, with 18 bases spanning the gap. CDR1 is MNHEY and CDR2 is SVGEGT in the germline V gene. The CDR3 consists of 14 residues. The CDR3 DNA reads TGTGCCAGCGCCCTGGTTCAGATGACGAATGAGCAGTTCTTC. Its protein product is CASALVQMTNEQFF.

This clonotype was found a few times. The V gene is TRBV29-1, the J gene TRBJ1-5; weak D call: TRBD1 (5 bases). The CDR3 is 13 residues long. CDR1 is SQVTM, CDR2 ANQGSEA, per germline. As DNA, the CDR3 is TGCAAAGAATACCCCAGGGTCAATCAGCCCCAGCATTTT. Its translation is CKEYPRVNQPQHF.

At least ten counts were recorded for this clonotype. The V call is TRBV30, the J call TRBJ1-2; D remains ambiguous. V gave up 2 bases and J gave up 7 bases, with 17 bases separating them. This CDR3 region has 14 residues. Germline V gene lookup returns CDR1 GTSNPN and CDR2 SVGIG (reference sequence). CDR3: CAWSPLTSSGGYTF. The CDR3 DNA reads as TGTGCCTGGAGTCCCCTGACCTCTTCGGGTGGCTACACCTTC.

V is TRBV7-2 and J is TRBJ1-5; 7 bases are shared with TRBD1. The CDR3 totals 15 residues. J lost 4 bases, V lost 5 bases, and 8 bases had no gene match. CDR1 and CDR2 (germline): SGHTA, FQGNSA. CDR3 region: CASSDPGQPNQPQHF. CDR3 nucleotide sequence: TGTGCCAGCAGCGATCCGGGACAGCCAAATCAGCCCCAGCATTTT.

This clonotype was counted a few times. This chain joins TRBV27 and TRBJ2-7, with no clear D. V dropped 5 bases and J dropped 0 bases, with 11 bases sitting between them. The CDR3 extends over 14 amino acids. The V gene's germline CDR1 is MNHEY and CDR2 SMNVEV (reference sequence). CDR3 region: CASSVEDASYEQYF. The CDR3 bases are TGTGCCAGCAGTGTTGAGGACGCCTCCTACGAGCAGTACTTC.

For the CDR3, the DNA is TGTGCCAGCAGCCATGGACTCCAGACCCAGTACTTC. Translating it yields CASSHGLQTQYF. V gene TRBV3-1 combines with J gene TRBJ2-5; weak D call: TRBD2 (5 bases). Per germline, CDR1 LGHDT and CDR2 YNNKEL (reference sequence). Trimming took 3 bases from V and 6 from J, leaving 8 bases between them. This CDR3 has 12 residues.

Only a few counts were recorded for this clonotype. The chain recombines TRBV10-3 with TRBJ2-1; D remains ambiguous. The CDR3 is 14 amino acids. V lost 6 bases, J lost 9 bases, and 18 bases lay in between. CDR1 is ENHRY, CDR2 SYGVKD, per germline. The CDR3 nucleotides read TGTGCCATCAGCTTCGGGCTGATGAGGAGTGAGCAGTTCTTC. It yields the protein CAISFGLMRSEQFF.

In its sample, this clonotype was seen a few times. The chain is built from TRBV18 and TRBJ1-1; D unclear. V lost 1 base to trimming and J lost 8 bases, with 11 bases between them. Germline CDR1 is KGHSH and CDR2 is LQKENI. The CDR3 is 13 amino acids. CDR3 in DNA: TGTGCCAGCTCACCACATCAGAGCGTCGAAGCTTTCTTT. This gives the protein CASSPHQSVEAFF.

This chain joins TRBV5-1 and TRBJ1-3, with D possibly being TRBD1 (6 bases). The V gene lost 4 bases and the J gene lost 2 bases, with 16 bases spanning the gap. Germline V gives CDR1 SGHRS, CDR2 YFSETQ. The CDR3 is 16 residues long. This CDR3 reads CASSVSTGIPGNTIYF. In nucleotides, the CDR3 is TGCGCCAGCAGCGTGAGTACAGGGATACCTGGAAACACCATATATTTT.

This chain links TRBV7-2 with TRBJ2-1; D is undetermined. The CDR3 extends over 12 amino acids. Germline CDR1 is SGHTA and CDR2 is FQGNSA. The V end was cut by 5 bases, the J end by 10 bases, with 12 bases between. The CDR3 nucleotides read TGTGCCAGCAGCCTCCTCAGCAACGAGCAGTTCTTC. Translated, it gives CASSLLSNEQFF.

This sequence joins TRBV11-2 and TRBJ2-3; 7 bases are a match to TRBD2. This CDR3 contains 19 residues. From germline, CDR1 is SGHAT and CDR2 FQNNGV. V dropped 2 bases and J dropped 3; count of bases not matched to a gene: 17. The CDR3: CASSLWSQRGPRRTDTQYF. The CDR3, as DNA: TGTGCCAGCAGCTTATGGTCCCAGCGGGGCCCTCGGAGGACAGATACGCAGTATTTT.

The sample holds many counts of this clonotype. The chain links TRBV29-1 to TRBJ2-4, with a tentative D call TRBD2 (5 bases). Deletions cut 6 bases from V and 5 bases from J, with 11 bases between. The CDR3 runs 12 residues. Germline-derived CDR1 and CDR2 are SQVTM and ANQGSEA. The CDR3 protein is CSVADGENIQYF. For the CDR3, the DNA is TGCAGCGTAGCGGACGGGGAAAACATTCAGTACTTC.

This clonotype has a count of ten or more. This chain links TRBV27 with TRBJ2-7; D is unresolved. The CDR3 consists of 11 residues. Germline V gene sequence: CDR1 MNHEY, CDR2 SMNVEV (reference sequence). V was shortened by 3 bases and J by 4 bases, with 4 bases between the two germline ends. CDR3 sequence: CASSFPYEQYF. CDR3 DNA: TGTGCCAGCAGTTTCCCGTACGAGCAGTACTTC.

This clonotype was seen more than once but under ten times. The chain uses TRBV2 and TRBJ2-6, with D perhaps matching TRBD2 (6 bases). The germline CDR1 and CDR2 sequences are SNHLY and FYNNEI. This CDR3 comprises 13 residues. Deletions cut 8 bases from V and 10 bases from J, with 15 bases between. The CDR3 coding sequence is TGTGCCAGCGACCGGGACTCCTATAACGTCCTGACTTTC. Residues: CASDRDSYNVLTF.